This T cell receptor beta chain derives from a study of blood T cell repertoires in COVID-19. Study information: From the United States, Italy and Spain came samples of acute and convalescent COVID-19.

Only in-frame clones appear in the TCRdb table, and some are missing; sequencing was by immunoSEQ multiplex PCR. The sample has 200,000 to 300,000 clones; 88% are singletons. Looked up from germline, CDR1 is SGHAT and CDR2 is FQNNGV. The CDR3 runs 14 residues. V was trimmed by 6 bases and J by 5 bases, leaving 14 bases between them. All enrollees were roughly 18 to 95 years old and from some 24 US areas. Self-reported history from a screening survey and questionnaire set each donor's cohort. The genes are TRBV11-2 and TRBJ2-1; D is ambiguous. The clonotype originates from a woman between 35 and 50 years old with acute COVID-19. The specimen sequenced was PBMCs or T cells enriched from blood (not recorded which). CDR3 loop: CASSARRGNNEQFF. The CDR3 DNA reads as TGTGCCAGCAGTGCCCGTCGCGGCAACAATGAGCAGTTCTTC.